The 26 T cell receptor beta chains below were found in one sample sequenced in a study of OX40 agonist ivuxolimab in advanced cancers. This table comes from immunoSEQ multiplex PCR, and its TCRdb copy is limited to in-frame clones, with some not included. The top ten clones hold approximately 2% of a sample with around 60,000 clones, about 87% of them seen once. Sample: CD4+ or CD8+ T cells sorted from blood, taken in a trial of the OX40 agonist ivuxolimab. The origin of the receptors is an adult with an advanced solid tumor such as melanoma, head and neck, liver or kidney cancer.

The chain joins TRBV6-5 to TRBJ2-7; TRBD1 is a possible D gene (5 bases). The germline V and J ends were trimmed by 0 bases and 2 bases, with 11 bases remaining between them. The CDR3 sequence is 15 residues long. CDR1 is MNHEY and CDR2 is SVGAGI in the germline V gene. In DNA form, the CDR3 reads TGTGCCAGCAGTTACTCGCGACAGTTTCCCTACGAGCAGTACTTC. This translates into CASSYSRQFPYEQYF.

This clone was found once. The genes are TRBV9 and TRBJ2-5, with D unclear. The germline V gene has CDR1 SGDLS and CDR2 YYNGEE. This CDR3 is built from 12 residues. The V end lost 0 bases, the J end lost 5 bases, and 5 bases lay between the germline ends. The CDR3 coding sequence is TGTGCCAGCAGCGTAGGCGATGAGACCCAGTACTTC. Its translation: CASSVGDETQYF.

The CDR3 DNA follows: TGTGCCAGCAGCCAAGGGGTCGGGGGTTACAATGAGCAGTTCTTC. It translates to CASSQGVGGYNEQFF. This chain links TRBV14 with TRBJ2-1; D perhaps matches TRBD2 (6 bases). The CDR3 sequence is 15 residues long. Germline lookup yields CDR1 SGHDN and CDR2 FVKESK. Between the trimmed V and J ends, which lost 1 base and 4 bases, there was a span of 11 bases.

This clone was detected once. The chain links TRBV5-6 to TRBJ1-1, with D possibly TRBD1 on 5 matching bases. The CDR3 is made up of 17 amino acids. Germline V gene lookup returns CDR1 SGHDT and CDR2 YYEEEE. The V and J ends lost 2 bases and 0 bases respectively, with 17 bases between them. CDR3 nucleotide sequence: TGTGCCAGCAGCTTACAAACCGGGACGTTTATGAACACTGAAGCTTTCTTT. Encoded protein: CASSLQTGTFMNTEAFF.

The chain employs TRBV5-1 and TRBJ1-2, with D perhaps TRBD1 (6 bases). CDR1 and CDR2 from the germline V gene are SGHRS and YFSETQ. The CDR3 sequence is 15 residues long. V lost 4 bases and J 3 bases, leaving 16 bases between the germline ends. The CDR3 bases are TGCGCCAGCAGCCCCGATTTTACAGGGTACTATGGCTACACCTTC. It translates to CASSPDFTGYYGYTF. Full variable domain (remainder filled in from reference TRBV5-1 and TRBJ1-2): KAGVTQTPRYLIKTRGQQVTLSCSPISGHRSVSWYQQTPGQGLQFLFEYFSETQRNKGNFPGRFSGRQFSNSRSEMNVSTLELGDSALYLCASSPDFTGYYGYTFGSGTRLTVV.

V gene TRBV30 combines with J gene TRBJ2-5; 12 nucleotides align to TRBD2. This CDR3 has 15 residues. V was clipped by 2 bases and J by 4 bases; unmatched bases: 5. CDR1 GTSNPN and CDR2 SVGIG come from the germline V gene (reference sequence). The CDR3: CAWSSPSGGAETQYF. CDR3 in DNA: TGTGCCTGGAGTAGTCCTAGCGGGGGGGCAGAGACCCAGTACTTC. Using reference TRBV30 and TRBJ2-5 for the parts outside the CDR3, the full variable domain is SQTIHQWPATLVQPVGSPLSLECTVEGTSNPNLYWYRQAAGRGLQLLFYSVGIGQISSEVPQNLSASRPQDRQFILSSKKLLLSDSGFYLCAWSSPSGGAETQYFGPGTRLLVL.

The V call is TRBV5-1, the J call TRBJ1-1, with D uncertain. V gave up 4 bases and J gave up 1 base, with 8 bases separating them. The CDR3 contains 13 residues. Germline CDR1 reads SGHRS; CDR2 reads YFSETQ. The CDR3 protein is CASSLRENTEAFF. The DNA for the CDR3 is TGCGCCAGCAGCCTCCGGGAGAACACTGAAGCTTTCTTT.

The chain uses TRBV19 and TRBJ2-5; tentative D call: TRBD2 (5 bases). The J call may be faulty, since TRBJ2-7 better matches the DNA end. The germline CDR1 and CDR2 sequences are LNHDA and SQIVND (reference sequence). This CDR3 comprises 13 residues. The CDR3 loop is CASSTGNSYEQYF. The CDR3 DNA sequence: TGTGCCAGTAGTACGGGAAACTCCTACGAGCAGTACTTC.

This chain uses TRBV4-3 with TRBJ2-3; D remains unclear. The CDR3 extends over 15 amino acids. Germline CDR1 is LGHNA and CDR2 is YSLEER. The V and J ends lost 0 bases and 0 bases respectively, with 7 bases between them. The DNA for the CDR3 is TGCGCCAGCAGCCAAGAGGGTGAGAGCACAGATACGCAGTATTTT. It codes for CASSQEGESTDTQYF.

This sequence joins TRBV6-5 and TRBJ2-7; D is tentatively TRBD1 or TRBD2 (5 bases each). CDR1 and CDR2 from the germline V gene are MNHEY and SVGAGI. V lost 8 bases and J lost 2, with 13 bases in between. CDR3 size: 13 residues. This chain's CDR3 is CASRDPGTYEQYF. CDR3 DNA sequence: TGTGCCAGCCGGGACCCTGGGACCTACGAGCAGTACTTC.

Details on this clone: The junction and the germline gene differ at one end; a read error may be behind it. This chain connects TRBV5-4 to TRBJ2-1; D call uncertain. The CDR3 totals 14 residues. Germline loops: CDR1 SGHNT, CDR2 YYREEE (reference sequence). The CDR3 sequence: CASSLRRTYNEQFF. CDR3 coding DNA: TGCGCCAGCAGCTTACGCAGGACGTACAATGAGCAGTTCTTC.

The chain joins TRBV27 to TRBJ2-7; TRBD2 might be the D (5 bases). Trimming took 2 bases from V and 1 from J, leaving 12 bases between them. CDR3 size: 15 residues. Per germline, CDR1 MNHEY and CDR2 SMNVEV (reference sequence). The CDR3 loop is CASSLAGRESYEQYF. CDR3 DNA sequence: TGTGCCAGCAGTTTAGCGGGCCGAGAGTCCTACGAGCAGTACTTC.

The chain couples TRBV5-4 to TRBJ2-5, with D possibly called TRBD1 or TRBD2 (6 bases each). The CDR3 length is 15 residues. CDR1 SGHNT and CDR2 YYREEE come from the germline V gene (reference sequence). Deletions cut 0 bases from V and 5 bases from J, with 14 bases between. CDR3 sequence reads: CASSLEGGGGETQYF. CDR3 DNA sequence: TGTGCCAGCAGCTTGGAGGGGGGAGGAGGGGAGACCCAGTACTTC.

By share, this clone counts as medium-sized. This chain uses TRBV6-1 with TRBJ2-1; maybe TRBD1 (5 bases). Germline assignment: CDR1 MNHNS and CDR2 SASEGT. Trimming pared 5 bases from V and 9 bases from J, leaving 14 bases between. The CDR3 contains 13 residues. CDR3 coding DNA: TGTGCCAGCAGTACAAAGGGGTCAAGTGAGCAGTTCTTC. Translating it yields CASSTKGSSEQFF.

The chain has TRBV5-6 and TRBJ1-2; D is uncertain. The length of the CDR3 is 13 residues. CDR1 and CDR2 (germline): SGHDT, YYEEEE. V lost 3 bases to trimming and J lost 3 bases, with 9 bases between them. The CDR3 region is CASSSDIDYGYTF. CDR3 coding DNA: TGTGCCAGCAGCTCTGACATCGACTATGGCTACACCTTC.

The chain has TRBV4-3 and TRBJ1-2; D might be TRBD1 (5 bases). Germline CDR1 LGHNA, CDR2 YSLEER. Trimming cost V 3 bases and J 0 bases, with 11 bases left between them. The CDR3 covers 15 residues. The CDR3 region is CASSQAGTANYGYTF. The CDR3, as DNA: TGCGCCAGCAGCCAGGCCGGGACCGCTAACTATGGCTACACCTTC.

The chain links TRBV29-1 to TRBJ2-3, with a tentative D call TRBD1 (6 bases). Germline lookup yields CDR1 SQVTM and CDR2 ANQGSEA. Trimming pared 5 bases from V and 2 bases from J, leaving 11 bases between. This CDR3 spans 13 amino acids. The CDR3 protein is CSVKGGITDTQYF. In DNA form, the CDR3 reads TGCAGCGTTAAAGGGGGAATCACAGATACGCAGTATTTT.

V gene TRBV5-5 combines with J gene TRBJ2-3; TRBD1 might be the D (5 bases). The CDR3 extends over 14 amino acids. Germline V CDR1 and CDR2: SGHKS, YYEKEE (reference sequence). V lost 4 bases and J lost 1, with 10 bases in between. CDR3 region: CASSDSGRTDTQYF. CDR3 sequence (DNA): TGTGCCAGCAGCGATTCAGGGCGCACAGATACGCAGTATTTT.

This chain joins TRBV9 and TRBJ2-4; 8 bases map to TRBD1. The germline gives CDR1 SGDLS, CDR2 YYNGEE. The CDR3 runs to 15 residues. V was pared by 1 base and J by 6 bases, with 6 bases of the junction left unmatched. The CDR3 DNA sequence: TGTGCCAGCAGCGTACAGGGACAGGCGGTAAACATTCAGTACTTC. Protein: CASSVQGQAVNIQYF.

The V gene is TRBV6-1, the J gene TRBJ2-7; D possibly corresponds to TRBD2 (6 bases). V lost 6 bases and J lost 0, with 9 bases in between. The germline V gene has CDR1 MNHNS and CDR2 SASEGT. This CDR3 is built from 13 residues. Here the CDR3 DNA reads TGTGCCAGCAGACGGGACTCCTCCTACGAGCAGTACTTC. Protein sequence: CASRRDSSYEQYF.

This clone is a singleton in its sample. The V and J genes are TRBV28 and TRBJ1-5; D uncertain. V was cut by 3 bases and J by 0 bases, with 9 bases left in between. The CDR3 has 15 residues. Germline V gene sequence: CDR1 MDHEN, CDR2 SYDVKM. CDR3 residues: CASSLGDYSNQPQHF. The CDR3 DNA follows: TGTGCCAGCAGTTTGGGAGATTATAGCAATCAGCCCCAGCATTTT. Full variable domain (missing parts from reference TRBV28 and TRBJ1-5): DVKVTQSSRYLVKRTGEKVFLECVQDMDHENMFWYRQDPGLGLRLIYFSYDVKMKEKGDIPEGYSVSREKKERFSLILESASTNQTSMYLCASSLGDYSNQPQHFGDGTRLSIL.

The chain links TRBV10-3 to TRBJ2-7, with D possibly matching TRBD2 (6 bases). The CDR3 totals 14 residues. CDR1 is ENHRY, CDR2 SYGVKD, per germline. Trimming pared 6 bases from V and 7 bases from J, leaving 19 bases between. CDR3 bases: TGTGCCATCAGCCCTGCTTTTGGGGCGGGGGAGCAGTACTTC. Protein product: CAISPAFGAGEQYF.

This sequence joins TRBV5-5 and TRBJ1-2; D ambiguous. Germline CDR1 reads SGHKS; CDR2 reads YYEKEE (reference sequence). Trimming shortened V by 4 bases and J by 3 bases, and 10 bases separated the two germline ends. The CDR3 spans 13 residues. DNA for the CDR3: TGTGCCAGCAGCCCCCGGGATTACTATGGCTACACCTTC. Amino acid sequence: CASSPRDYYGYTF.

The table lists this clone with a count of one. The chain has TRBV30 and TRBJ1-1, with D hard to call. The germline CDR1 and CDR2 sequences are GTSNPN and SVGIG (reference sequence). The CDR3 is 11 amino acids. Deletions cut 6 bases from V and 0 bases from J, with 5 bases between. DNA for the CDR3: TGTGCCTGTCAGTTGAACACTGAAGCTTTCTTT. This encodes CACQLNTEAFF.

This sequence joins TRBV20-1 and TRBJ2-7; TRBD1 is a possible D gene (5 bases). The CDR3 spans 11 residues. CDR1 and CDR2 (germline): DFQATT, SNEGSKA (reference sequence). Trimming cost V 8 bases and J 6 bases, with 14 bases left between them. The DNA for the CDR3 is TGCAGTAATAGGGGTTATCGCGAGCAGTACTTC. Translating gives CSNRGYREQYF.

J is TRBJ2-5 and V is TRBV11-2; D uncertain. Germline assignment: CDR1 SGHAT and CDR2 FQNNGV. The CDR3 runs to 13 residues. V was cut by 2 bases and J by 2 bases, with 6 bases left in between. CDR3 sequence reads: CASSLTLQETQYF. The CDR3 coding sequence is TGTGCCAGCAGCTTAACATTACAAGAGACCCAGTACTTC.